One and the same sample provided the 11 T cell receptor beta chains below, sequenced in a study of blood T cell repertoires in COVID-19. Some clones are missing from TCRdb's copy, which holds only in-frame ones; the method was immunoSEQ multiplex PCR. This table has about 320,000 clones, roughly 91% appearing once. Input material: peripheral blood. All receptors derive from a woman aged 25 to 39 with COVID-19, enrolled during active disease.

This chain links TRBV7-9 with TRBJ1-5; D might be TRBD1 (5 bases). The CDR3 is 12 amino acids. V was cut by 2 bases and J by 9 bases, with 8 bases left in between. CDR1 and CDR2 (germline): SEHNR, FQNEAQ (reference sequence). This chain's CDR3 is CASSLMGGPQHF. The CDR3 DNA reads TGTGCCAGCAGCTTAATGGGGGGGCCCCAGCATTTT.

V and J are TRBV5-4 and TRBJ2-5, with 10 bases matching TRBD1. Trimming at V came to 4 bases and at J to 2 bases, leaving 5 bases not matched to a gene. The germline CDR1 and CDR2 sequences are SGHNT and YYREEE (reference sequence). The length of the CDR3 is 15 residues. The CDR3 loop reads CASSLGQGGQETQYF. In nucleotides, the CDR3 is TGTGCCAGCAGCCTCGGACAGGGGGGGCAAGAGACCCAGTACTTC.

The chain uses TRBV7-9 and TRBJ2-2, with 10 bases matching TRBD1. V lost 5 bases, J lost 3 bases, and 6 bases stayed unmatched. The CDR3 consists of 16 residues. Germline values: CDR1 SEHNR, CDR2 FQNEAQ (reference sequence). In DNA form, the CDR3 reads TGTGCCAGCAGCCCAAGACAGGGGGCCGACACCGGGGAGCTGTTTTTT. Residues: CASSPRQGADTGELFF.

This chain connects TRBV7-6 to TRBJ1-3; the D gene is possibly TRBD1 (5 bases). This CDR3 has 16 amino acids. The V gene's germline CDR1 is SGHVS and CDR2 FNYEAQ. V was trimmed by 7 bases and J by 0 bases, leaving 16 bases between them. CDR3 protein: CASNSPRVNSGNTIYF. CDR3 DNA sequence: TGTGCCAGCAACAGCCCCAGGGTAAACTCTGGAAACACCATATATTTT.

The chain employs TRBV27 and TRBJ2-3, with D tentatively TRBD2 (5 bases). V gave up 7 bases and J gave up 0 bases, with 8 bases separating them. CDR1 is MNHEY and CDR2 is SMNVEV in the germline V gene (reference sequence). This CDR3 is 13 amino acids long. The CDR3 reads CASTGYSTDTQYF. DNA for the CDR3: TGTGCCAGCACGGGATATAGCACAGATACGCAGTATTTT.

Turning to this clone: A read error may produce the germline difference seen at one junction end. The chain is built from TRBV11-2 and TRBJ1-3; a weak D match, TRBD1 (6 bases). This CDR3 has 13 amino acids. Looked up from germline, CDR1 is SGHAT and CDR2 is FQNNGV. The CDR3 is CASSLERGHKAAF. The DNA of the CDR3 is TGTGCCAGCAGCTTAGAGAGGGGACATAAGGCCGCTTTT. The complete variable domain, with remaining parts taken from reference TRBV11-2 and TRBJ1-3, reads EAGVAQSPRYKIIEKRQSVAFWCNPISGHATLYWYQQILGQGPKLLIQFQNNGVVDDSQLPKDRFSAERLKGVDSTLKIQPAKLEDSAVYLCASSLERGHKAAFGEGSWLTVV.

The rearrangement links TRBV18 to TRBJ1-5; 10 bases match TRBD1. The CDR3 spans 16 residues. V was pared by 2 bases and J by 6 bases, with 7 bases of the junction left unmatched. CDR1 is KGHSH, CDR2 LQKENI, per germline. CDR3 sequence (DNA): TGTGCCAGCTCACCATTCGGGACAGGGGCTATTCAGCCCCAGCATTTT. It is translated as CASSPFGTGAIQPQHF.

This chain uses TRBV19 with TRBJ2-5; D is undetermined. V shed 4 bases and J shed 5 bases, with 11 bases lying between them. This CDR3 spans 13 amino acids. Germline CDR1 is LNHDA and CDR2 is SQIVND (reference sequence). The chain's CDR3 is CASSRILRETQYF. Written as DNA, the CDR3 is TGTGCCAGTAGTAGAATTCTCCGGGAGACCCAGTACTTC.

The V and J genes are TRBV27 and TRBJ2-2; TRBD1 matches at 7 bases. This CDR3 contains 17 residues. Germline trimming cut 2 bases from V and 2 bases from J; bases unmatched to any gene: 8. The germline V gene has CDR1 MNHEY and CDR2 SMNVEV (reference sequence). The CDR3 loop is CASSLIVQGSNTGELFF. For the CDR3, the DNA is TGTGCCAGCAGTTTAATAGTACAGGGGTCTAACACCGGGGAGCTGTTTTTT.

V and J are TRBV5-6 and TRBJ2-5; D remains ambiguous. The germline V and J ends were trimmed by 4 bases and 2 bases, with 12 bases remaining between them. The CDR3 sequence is 14 residues long. Germline V lookup: CDR1 SGHDT, CDR2 YYEEEE. This CDR3 is CASSVRIEQETQYF. The CDR3 DNA follows: TGTGCCAGCAGCGTGCGGATCGAACAAGAGACCCAGTACTTC.

The chain links TRBV10-1 to TRBJ2-1; a weak D match, TRBD2 (5 bases). V dropped 0 bases and J dropped 3 bases, with 6 bases sitting between them. CDR3 length equals 14 residues. Germline CDR1 reads WNHNN; CDR2 reads SYGVQD (reference sequence). Written as DNA, the CDR3 is TGCGCCAGCAGTGAGTCCGGGGTCTACAATGAGCAGTTCTTC. Its translation is CASSESGVYNEQFF.